The 31 T cell receptor beta chains listed next were all sequenced from one sample in a study of vaccination effects on CD4 cells after COVID-19. A roughly 10-day culture period preceded the isolation of CD4+ T cells. Subjects were given two BNT162b2 or mRNA-1273 vaccine doses. TCRdb's table, derived via immunoSEQ multiplex PCR, lists solely in-frame clones and lacks some. The repertoire holds roughly 40,000 clones, with around two thirds as singletons. Antigens for these TCRs are unknown. The sequenced sample was CD4+ T cells from PBMCs cultured without peptide, obtained after COVID-19 vaccination. These receptors all stem from a human donor who received a COVID-19 vaccine.

The chain joins TRBV23-1 to TRBJ2-7; no reliable D call. TRBV23-1 is labeled an ORF, and its function is uncertain. Trimming cost V 0 bases and J 4 bases, with 16 bases left between them. CDR3 size: 16 residues. The CDR3 spells CASSQSQKGMGYEQYF. CDR3 bases: TGCGCCAGCAGTCAATCGCAGAAGGGTATGGGGTACGAGCAGTACTTC.

This clone came up a few times. The rearrangement joins TRBV27 to TRBJ2-1; the D call may be TRBD1 or TRBD2 (6 bases each). The germline V gene has CDR1 MNHEY and CDR2 SMNVEV (reference sequence). This CDR3 has 16 residues. The ends were cut back, 5 bases at V and 6 bases at J, with 20 bases in the middle. The CDR3 protein is CASSPEGVGGGNEQFF. CDR3 in DNA: TGTGCCAGCAGTCCCGAGGGGGTTGGGGGAGGCAATGAGCAGTTCTTC.

This rearrangement joins TRBV25-1 to TRBJ1-4, with TRBD1 as a possible D gene (5 bases). The ends were cut back, 9 bases at V and 7 bases at J, with 12 bases in the middle. The CDR3 totals 12 residues. Germline loops: CDR1 MGHDK, CDR2 SYGVNS. The CDR3 spells CASQGVGEKLFF. In DNA form, the CDR3 reads TGTGCCAGTCAGGGCGTCGGTGAAAAACTGTTTTTT.

The table lists this clone with a few counts. The V gene is TRBV19, the J gene TRBJ2-7, with 12 nucleotides matching TRBD2. Germline assignment: CDR1 LNHDA and CDR2 SQIVND (reference sequence). Unmatched junction bases numbered 8, after V lost 9 bases and J lost 2 bases. The CDR3 runs 15 residues. In DNA, the CDR3 is TGTGCCAGCCGACTCTCTAGCGGGGGGGCCTACGAGCAGTACTTC. This sequence encodes CASRLSSGGAYEQYF.

The rearrangement joins TRBV15 to TRBJ1-2; 10 positions agree with TRBD1. Germline V lookup: CDR1 LNHNV, CDR2 YYDKDF (reference sequence). CDR3 length equals 16 residues. Trimming removed 0 bases from V and 3 bases from J; junction bases left unmatched: 4. As DNA, the CDR3 is TGTGCCACCAGCAGAGAGACAGGGGGCCCAGACTATGGCTACACCTTC. This translates into CATSRETGGPDYGYTF.

This chain links TRBV6-2 or TRBV6-3 with TRBJ2-3, with unresolved D. The CDR3 has 16 amino acids. V was cut by 2 bases and J by 0 bases, with 12 bases left in between. In germline, CDR1 is MNHEY, CDR2 SVGEGT. CDR3 DNA: TGTGCCAGCAGTTACAGTCCTCGGAAGAGCACAGATACGCAGTATTTT. As protein: CASSYSPRKSTDTQYF.

This clone appeared a few times. The chain carries TRBV7-9 and TRBJ2-1; D unresolved. V was trimmed by 5 bases and J by 8 bases, leaving 19 bases between them. In germline, CDR1 is SEHNR, CDR2 FQNEAQ (reference sequence). The CDR3 runs 15 residues. The CDR3 here is CASSQRDKVSHEQFF. In nucleotides, the CDR3 is TGTGCCAGCAGCCAACGTGACAAAGTTAGCCATGAGCAGTTCTTC.

On this clone itself: The same CDR3 is also encoded by other DNA sequences in this sample. V and J are TRBV5-1 and TRBJ1-1; TRBD1 matches 7 bases. CDR1 and CDR2 (germline): SGHRS, YFSETQ. The CDR3 spans 14 residues. V lost 1 base to trimming and J lost 2 bases; unmatched junction nucleotides: 2. This CDR3 is CASSLRTGNTEAFF. The DNA of the CDR3 is TGCGCCAGCAGCTTGCGGACAGGTAACACTGAAGCTTTCTTT.

The J gene is TRBJ2-3, the V gene TRBV7-6; no clear D. The CDR3 contains 15 residues. The V and J ends lost 0 bases and 2 bases respectively, with 9 bases between them. Germline V gene sequence: CDR1 SGHVS, CDR2 FNYEAQ. CDR3 coding DNA: TGTGCCAGCAGCTTAGCCACACTCCCCACAGATACGCAGTATTTT. Translated: CASSLATLPTDTQYF.

The chain uses TRBV6-4 and TRBJ1-1; D is unresolved. The CDR3 totals 12 residues. The ends were cut back, 2 bases at V and 11 bases at J, with 12 bases in the middle. Germline CDR1 and CDR2: MRHNA and SNTAGT. This chain's CDR3 is CASSDPRVGAFF. The CDR3 DNA reads as TGTGCCAGCAGTGACCCGAGGGTGGGGGCTTTCTTT.

This chain links TRBV7-9 with TRBJ1-5, with D hard to call. This CDR3 is built from 13 residues. V was cut by 1 base and J by 5 bases, with 6 bases left in between. Per germline, CDR1 SEHNR and CDR2 FQNEAQ (reference sequence). CDR3 loop: CASSLGGDQPQHF. For the CDR3, the DNA is TGTGCCAGCAGCTTAGGTGGGGATCAGCCCCAGCATTTT.

This rearrangement joins TRBV5-1 to TRBJ1-1; TRBD1 matches at 9 bases. The CDR3 consists of 15 residues. The ends lost 4 bases at V and 0 bases at J; junction bases unmatched: 4. Germline loops: CDR1 SGHRS, CDR2 YFSETQ. This CDR3 reads CASSQQGAMNTEAFF. The CDR3 DNA sequence: TGCGCCAGCAGCCAACAGGGGGCGATGAACACTGAAGCTTTCTTT.

This clone is labeled medium-sized (0.01 to 0.1%). This sequence joins TRBV4-1 and TRBJ2-5; D is uncertain. Trimming cost V 4 bases and J 5 bases, with 20 bases left between them. The length of the CDR3 is 16 residues. In germline, CDR1 is MGHRA, CDR2 YSYEKL. CDR3 DNA sequence: TGCGCCAGCAGCCCGAGTCCCGAAGATGGTAGGGAGACCCAGTACTTC. Protein: CASSPSPEDGRETQYF.

The chain combines TRBV4-2 with TRBJ2-5; 15 bases line up with TRBD2. The CDR3 sequence is 17 residues long. The germline CDR1 and CDR2 sequences are LGHNA and YNFKEQ. The V and J ends lost 3 bases and 2 bases, in that order; junction bases with no gene match: 4. The CDR3: CASSHAGLAGGQETQYF. The CDR3, as DNA: TGTGCCAGCAGCCATGCGGGACTAGCGGGGGGACAAGAGACCCAGTACTTC.

The chain joins TRBV4-1 to TRBJ1-5; TRBD1 matches at 7 bases. V trimming: 0 bases; J trimming: 2 bases; junction bases outside the gene matches: 1. Germline V CDR1 and CDR2: MGHRA, YSYEKL. The CDR3 loop spans 15 amino acids. The CDR3 protein is CASSQEGQRNQPQHF. The DNA of the CDR3 is TGCGCCAGCAGCCAAGAGGGACAGCGCAATCAGCCCCAGCATTTT.

The rearrangement uses TRBV19 and TRBJ1-5; D perhaps matches TRBD1 (6 bases). CDR1 is LNHDA, CDR2 SQIVND, per germline (reference sequence). V was trimmed by 3 bases and J by 2 bases, leaving 11 bases between them. The CDR3 spans 15 residues. This CDR3 is CASSMDSFGNQPQHF. The CDR3 coding sequence is TGTGCCAGTAGTATGGACAGTTTCGGCAATCAGCCCCAGCATTTT.

The chain links TRBV7-2 to TRBJ2-5; D is unresolved. Germline CDR1 SGHTA, CDR2 FQGNSA. V gave up 2 bases and J gave up 4 bases, with 14 bases separating them. The length of the CDR3 is 15 residues. As DNA, the CDR3 is TGTGCCAGCAGCTTATATTCCTGGTACAGAGAGACCCAGTACTTC. Residues: CASSLYSWYRETQYF.

J is TRBJ2-2 and V is TRBV4-1; D gene uncertain. The ends were cut back, 0 bases at V and 9 bases at J, with 14 bases in the middle. The CDR3 has 15 amino acids. From germline, CDR1 is MGHRA and CDR2 YSYEKL. The CDR3 reads CASSQDLAPTRELFF. CDR3 DNA sequence: TGCGCCAGCAGCCAAGATTTAGCCCCGACGCGGGAGCTGTTTTTT.

The chain joins TRBV5-4 to TRBJ1-2, with D hard to call. CDR3 length equals 14 residues. CDR1 SGHNT and CDR2 YYREEE come from the germline V gene (reference sequence). The ends were cut back, 0 bases at V and 5 bases at J, with 11 bases in the middle. The CDR3 protein is CASSLVSPGYGYTF. CDR3 DNA sequence: TGTGCCAGCAGCTTGGTTAGTCCTGGGTATGGCTACACCTTC.

The CDR3 is CASSQDLVVTGNTIYF. The CDR3 coding sequence is TGCGCCAGCAGCCAAGATTTAGTGGTAACTGGAAACACCATATATTTT. This chain uses TRBV4-1 with TRBJ1-3; D is unclear. CDR1 and CDR2 from the germline V gene are MGHRA and YSYEKL. This CDR3 contains 16 residues. Trimming stripped 0 bases from V and 2 bases from J, with 11 bases between.

This clone showed up just a few times. The gene calls are TRBV10-1 and TRBJ2-2; D may be TRBD1 (6 bases). Germline CDR1 and CDR2: WNHNN and SYGVQD (reference sequence). The CDR3 is 15 amino acids. Trimming took off 2 bases at V and 6 bases at J, with 13 bases between the two ends. DNA for the CDR3: TGCGCCAGCAGTGAGGAACAGGGAACTTCCGGGGAGCTGTTTTTT. Encoded protein: CASSEEQGTSGELFF.

This chain uses TRBV28 with TRBJ2-7; 10 bases align to TRBD2. Germline trimming cut 5 bases from V and 4 bases from J; bases unmatched to any gene: 8. This CDR3 has 15 residues. The germline V gene encodes CDR1 MDHEN and CDR2 SYDVKM. The CDR3 DNA reads as TGTGCCAGCAGTCAGAGCGGGAGGGCCGGTTACGAGCAGTACTTC. Translation gives CASSQSGRAGYEQYF.

This clone was counted a few times. The junction departs from germline at one end; a sequencing error may be responsible. The chain joins TRBV18 to TRBJ1-6; D perhaps matches TRBD1 (6 bases). The CDR3 runs to 17 residues. Per the germline V gene, CDR1 is KGHSH and CDR2 is LQKENI. The CDR3 region is CASSPRSGAGINSPLHF. The CDR3 bases are TGTGCCAGCTCGCCACGATCAGGGGCCGGAATCAATTCACCCCTCCACTTT.

This chain uses TRBV28 with TRBJ1-6, with D hard to call. The CDR3 has 13 amino acids. The germline V gene encodes CDR1 MDHEN and CDR2 SYDVKM. V lost 5 bases and J lost 5, with 7 bases in between. CDR3 nucleotide sequence: TGTGCCAGCAGTCCGGGGAATAATTCACCCCTCCACTTT. It encodes CASSPGNNSPLHF. Together with reference TRBV28 and TRBJ1-6, the CDR3 gives the full variable domain: DVKVTQSSRYLVKRTGEKVFLECVQDMDHENMFWYRQDPGLGLRLIYFSYDVKMKEKGDIPEGYSVSREKKERFSLILESASTNQTSMYLCASSPGNNSPLHFGNGTRLTVT.

This chain uses TRBV21-1 with TRBJ2-5; TRBD2, as called in the table, went unchecked against the DNA. TRBV21-1 is a pseudogene segment. The CDR3 is made up of 16 amino acids. DNA for the CDR3: TGTGCCAGCAGCATAACCGAAGCGGGAGGGCCAGAGACCCAGTACTTC. Residues: CASSITEAGGPETQYF.

This rearrangement joins TRBV6-5 to TRBJ2-7; 12 nucleotides match TRBD2. CDR3 length: 13 amino acids. With 9 bases clipped from V and 4 bases from J, the junction kept 4 bases outside the gene matches. Germline CDR1 is MNHEY and CDR2 is SVGAGI. The CDR3 nucleotides are TGTGCCAGTGGACTAGCGGGAACGTACGAGCAGTACTTC. It codes for CASGLAGTYEQYF.

This clone was seen only a few times. The chain uses TRBV3-1 (or the pseudogene TRBV3-2) and TRBJ1-4, with TRBD1 as a possible D gene (6 bases). The CDR3 totals 15 residues. Per the germline V gene, CDR1 is LGHDT and CDR2 is YNNKEL (reference sequence). Trimming cost V 3 bases and J 8 bases, with 16 bases left between them. CDR3: CASSQSDRILEKLFF. The CDR3 DNA is TGTGCCAGCAGCCAGTCGGACAGAATTCTCGAAAAACTGTTTTTT.

The chain has TRBV15 and TRBJ1-2; 11 bases line up with TRBD1. V gave up 3 bases and J gave up 2 bases; unmatched junction bases: 5. In germline, CDR1 is LNHNV, CDR2 YYDKDF (reference sequence). CDR3 length: 16 amino acids. The DNA of the CDR3 is TGTGCCACCAGCAGGGACAGGGGGCCCCCCAACTATGGCTACACCTTC. Protein sequence: CATSRDRGPPNYGYTF.

The chain links TRBV7-7 to TRBJ2-3; 9 bases line up with TRBD1. This CDR3 comprises 15 residues. V was clipped by 5 bases and J by 3 bases; unmatched bases: 6. CDR1 is SSHAT, CDR2 FNYEAQ, per germline (reference sequence). CDR3 nucleotides: TGTGCCAGCAGCCGAGGGACAGGGAATACAGATACGCAGTATTTT. Encoded protein: CASSRGTGNTDTQYF.

This chain joins TRBV6-5 and TRBJ1-2, with a weak D call TRBD1 (5 bases). This CDR3 spans 12 amino acids. Germline-derived CDR1 and CDR2 are MNHEY and SVGAGI. Between the trimmed V and J ends, which lost 7 bases and 8 bases, there was a span of 14 bases. The CDR3 here is CASTGAEYGYTF. CDR3 DNA sequence: TGTGCCAGCACCGGGGCAGAATACGGCTACACCTTC.

The J gene is TRBJ2-5, the V gene TRBV5-1; 7 bases are shared with TRBD2. J was trimmed by 1 base and V by 3 bases; bases with no gene match: 0. CDR1 and CDR2 (germline): SGHRS, YFSETQ. The CDR3 runs 13 residues. This CDR3 is CASSWTSQETQYF. The CDR3 DNA is TGCGCCAGCAGCTGGACTAGCCAAGAGACCCAGTACTTC.